This TCR beta chain is drawn from a study of T cells after yellow fever vaccination. General study results and limits: A limited proportion of clonotypes was detected within both the CD4 and CD8 compartments. Weaker overall, the secondary response nonetheless peaked faster (day 5 versus 15). Contaminating bulk clonotypes could be abundant in FACS-sorted repertoires.

TCRdb reprocessed the 5' RACE reads with MiXCR, giving one entry per CDR3 protein. The sample consists of around 250,000 distinct CDR3 sequences, around 4.9% of them appearing once. This clonotype was detected only a few times. Its antigen remains unknown. CDR3 length equals 13 residues. Germline V gene lookup returns CDR1 SEHNR and CDR2 FQNEAQ (reference sequence). Trimming cost V 3 bases and J 4 bases, with 9 bases left between them. V gene TRBV7-9 combines with J gene TRBJ1-1, with a tentative D call TRBD1 (6 bases). This clonotype was obtained from a man in his late teens or twenties who received the YFV17D yellow fever vaccine. The specimen comprised CD4+ T cells sorted from PBMCs, sampled on the day of the yellow fever booster vaccination. The CDR3 region is CASSFSGATEAFF. DNA of the CDR3: TGTGCCAGCAGCTTTTCGGGGGCCACTGAAGCTTTCTTT.